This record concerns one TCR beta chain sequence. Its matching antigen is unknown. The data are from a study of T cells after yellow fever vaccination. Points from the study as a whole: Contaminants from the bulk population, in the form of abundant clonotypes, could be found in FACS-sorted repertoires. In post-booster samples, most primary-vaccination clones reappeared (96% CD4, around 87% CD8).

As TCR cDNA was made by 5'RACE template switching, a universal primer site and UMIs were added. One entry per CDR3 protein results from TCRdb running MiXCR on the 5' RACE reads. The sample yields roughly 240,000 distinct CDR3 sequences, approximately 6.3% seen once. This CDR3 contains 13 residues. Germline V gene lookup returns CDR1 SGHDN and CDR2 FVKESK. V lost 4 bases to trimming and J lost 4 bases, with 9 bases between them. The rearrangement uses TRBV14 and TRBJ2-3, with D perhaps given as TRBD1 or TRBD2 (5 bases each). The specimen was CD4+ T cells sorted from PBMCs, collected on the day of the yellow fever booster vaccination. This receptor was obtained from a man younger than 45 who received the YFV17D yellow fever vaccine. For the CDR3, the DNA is TGTGCCAGCAGCCCAGGGACCCCAGATACGCAGTATTTT. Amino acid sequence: CASSPGTPDTQYF.